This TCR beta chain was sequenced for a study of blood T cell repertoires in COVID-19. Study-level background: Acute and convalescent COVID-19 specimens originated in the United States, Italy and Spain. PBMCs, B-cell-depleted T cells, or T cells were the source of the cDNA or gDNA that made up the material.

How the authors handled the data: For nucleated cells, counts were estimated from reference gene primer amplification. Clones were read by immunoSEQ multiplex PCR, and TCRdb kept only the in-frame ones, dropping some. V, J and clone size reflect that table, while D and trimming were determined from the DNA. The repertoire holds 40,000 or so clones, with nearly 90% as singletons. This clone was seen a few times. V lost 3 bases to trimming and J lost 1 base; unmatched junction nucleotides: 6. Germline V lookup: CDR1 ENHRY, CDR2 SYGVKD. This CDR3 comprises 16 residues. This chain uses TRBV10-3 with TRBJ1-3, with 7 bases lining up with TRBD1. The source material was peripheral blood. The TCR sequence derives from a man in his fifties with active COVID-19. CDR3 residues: CAISDSGRGSGNTIYF. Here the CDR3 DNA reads TGTGCCATCAGTGACAGCGGCAGGGGGTCTGGAAACACCATATATTTT.